The 15 T cell receptor beta chains in this list originate from one sample, sequenced in a study of CD8 T cells in ankylosing spondylitis. Study-level points and caveats: The study identified a TCR beta motif of roughly eight highly homologous variants that appeared characteristic of ankylosing spondylitis blood.

Their cognate antigens are unknown. MiXCR, run by TCRdb on the 5' RACE reads, gives a single entry per CDR3 protein. The sample carries roughly 670,000 distinct CDR3 sequences, 19% recorded once. The sequenced sample was blood, either unsorted or a sorted T cell fraction (not recorded which). These TCRs come from a male donor with ankylosing spondylitis.

In DNA form, the CDR3 reads TGCAGTGCTCGGACAGGGGGGCCCCTTTGGGGCTACACCTTC. This codes for CSARTGGPLWGYTF. This rearrangement joins TRBV20-1 to TRBJ1-2, with TRBD1 identical over 10 bases. This CDR3 comprises 14 residues. The trim removed 5 bases at V and 8 bases at J, leaving 11 bases unmatched. The germline V gene encodes CDR1 DFQATT and CDR2 SNEGSKA (reference sequence).

This clonotype was detected only a few times. The chain has TRBV29-1 and TRBJ2-3; 9 nucleotides align to TRBD1. With 6 bases clipped from V and 0 bases from J, the junction kept 7 bases outside the gene matches. The CDR3 runs 15 residues. From germline, CDR1 is SQVTM and CDR2 ANQGSEA. CDR3 DNA: TGCAGCGTCCCACCGGGGACAGGGAGCACAGATACGCAGTATTTT. Amino acid sequence: CSVPPGTGSTDTQYF.

This clonotype was counted between two and nine times. This rearrangement joins TRBV3-1 to TRBJ2-7; 9 bases are shared with TRBD1. After removal of 5 bases from V and 5 bases from J, the junction contained 7 bases not matched to a gene. The germline V gene encodes CDR1 LGHDT and CDR2 YNNKEL (reference sequence). The CDR3 runs to 14 residues. CDR3 sequence (DNA): TGTGCCAGCAGCTCGTACAGGGGGCACGACGAGCAGTACTTC. This translates into CASSSYRGHDEQYF.

The CDR3 bases are TGTGCCAGCAGCCAGACTAGCGGGAAGTACAATGAGCAGTTCTTC. Translating gives CASSQTSGKYNEQFF. This sequence joins TRBV7-2 and TRBJ2-1, with 11 bases fitting TRBD2. This CDR3 contains 15 residues. Germline assignment: CDR1 SGHTA and CDR2 FQGNSA. V lost 5 bases and J lost 4; bases outside the gene matches: 4.

This clonotype was found a few times. The rearrangement links TRBV6-5 to TRBJ2-5; perhaps TRBD2 as D (5 bases). Germline lookup yields CDR1 MNHEY and CDR2 SVGAGI. V was cut by 2 bases and J by 5 bases, with 12 bases left in between. The CDR3 consists of 14 residues. The CDR3 DNA is TGTGCCAGCAGTTACACGCGGGTCGGGGAGACCCAGTACTTC. Translating gives CASSYTRVGETQYF.

The rearrangement uses TRBV5-1 and TRBJ2-2, with D unresolved. The V and J ends lost 2 bases and 7 bases respectively, with 12 bases between them. This CDR3 has 14 amino acids. The germline gives CDR1 SGHRS, CDR2 YFSETQ. As DNA, the CDR3 is TGCGCCAGCAGCTTACCTGTCCCGGGCGGGGAGCTGTTTTTT. Its translation: CASSLPVPGGELFF.

V and J are TRBV7-9 and TRBJ1-1; perhaps TRBD1 as D (5 bases). V was clipped by 1 base and J by 2 bases, with 11 bases between them. CDR3 length: 15 amino acids. The germline V gene has CDR1 SEHNR and CDR2 FQNEAQ (reference sequence). The CDR3 DNA sequence: TGTGCCAGCAGCTTAGGACAGTTAGTTAACACTGAAGCTTTCTTT. Its protein product is CASSLGQLVNTEAFF.

This clonotype was observed a few times. This chain connects TRBV6-1 to TRBJ2-1, with D possibly being TRBD2 (6 bases). The CDR3 has 13 residues. Germline assignment: CDR1 MNHNS and CDR2 SASEGT. V was trimmed by 6 bases and J by 4 bases, leaving 10 bases between them. The CDR3 DNA reads TGTGCCAGCAGGCGGGGAACTTACAATGAGCAGTTCTTC. Translating gives CASRRGTYNEQFF.

The chain combines TRBV7-3 with TRBJ2-3; the D gene is possibly TRBD2 (5 bases). CDR3 size: 13 residues. V was shortened by 0 bases and J by 6 bases, with 7 bases between the two germline ends. Germline V gene data show CDR1 as SGHTA and CDR2 as FQGTGA. The CDR3 sequence is CASSLTRGDTQYF. CDR3 bases: TGTGCCAGCAGCTTAACGCGCGGGGATACGCAGTATTTT.

There are a few counts of this clonotype. The J gene is TRBJ2-4, the V gene TRBV3-1; D assignment may be TRBD1 or TRBD2 (6 bases each). CDR3 length: 16 amino acids. The ends were cut back, 5 bases at V and 2 bases at J, with 16 bases in the middle. CDR1 is LGHDT, CDR2 YNNKEL, per germline (reference sequence). The CDR3 loop reads CASSFTKGGTKNIQYF. CDR3 DNA sequence: TGTGCCAGCAGCTTCACAAAGGGGGGAACCAAAAACATTCAGTACTTC.

This chain uses TRBV6-1 with TRBJ1-2; a possible D gene is TRBD1 (5 bases). CDR1 and CDR2 (germline): MNHNS, SASEGT. The CDR3 spans 14 residues. With 8 bases removed from V and 4 bases from J, the gap between germline ends came to 17 bases. CDR3 sequence (DNA): TGTGCCAGCTCGAGGGGAGGGTCCTCCTATGGCTACACCTTC. Translated: CASSRGGSSYGYTF.

This clonotype has more than one count but fewer than ten. The V call is TRBV28, the J call TRBJ2-2; 10 bases are a match to TRBD2. Germline V gene lookup returns CDR1 MDHEN and CDR2 SYDVKM. The CDR3 has 17 amino acids. J gave up 4 bases and V 2 bases, and 7 bases lay outside the gene matches. The CDR3 DNA follows: TGTGCCAGCAGTTTAGATGGTTGGACTAGCGGCACCGGGGAGCTGTTTTTT. Amino acid sequence: CASSLDGWTSGTGELFF.

The gene calls are TRBV5-1 and TRBJ2-2; D gene uncertain. V lost 1 base and J lost 7, with 11 bases in between. CDR3 length: 14 amino acids. The V gene's germline CDR1 is SGHRS and CDR2 YFSETQ. CDR3 nucleotide sequence: TGCGCCAGCAGCTTGCGGTTCCCCGGCGGGGAGCTGTTTTTT. Its protein is CASSLRFPGGELFF.

V gene TRBV7-2 combines with J gene TRBJ2-7; TRBD2 might be the D (5 bases). Germline CDR1 and CDR2: SGHTA and FQGNSA. This CDR3 spans 16 amino acids. V was trimmed by 0 bases and J by 2 bases, leaving 14 bases between them. CDR3 in DNA: TGTGCCAGCAGCTTAGCTGGCGGGCCCAATACCTACGAGCAGTACTTC. Protein sequence: CASSLAGGPNTYEQYF.

The rearrangement links TRBV6-5 to TRBJ2-2; TRBD1 aligns across 7 bases. From germline, CDR1 is MNHEY and CDR2 SVGAGI. This CDR3 spans 12 amino acids. J lost 7 bases, V lost 6 bases, and 2 bases had no gene match. The chain's CDR3 is CASRQGVGELFF. The CDR3 DNA follows: TGTGCCAGCAGGCAGGGGGTCGGGGAGCTGTTTTTT.